The text below deals with one T cell receptor beta chain. The germline V gene encodes CDR1 SGDLS and CDR2 YYNGEE. The CDR3 spans 15 residues. The V end lost 4 bases, the J end lost 0 bases, and 12 bases lay between the germline ends. This sample is part of a study of patients and donors after allogeneic stem cell transplantation. TCRdb re-analysed the RT-PCR reads in MiXCR, keeping a single row per CDR3 protein. The sample includes roughly 200,000 distinct CDR3 sequences, more than 35% of them seen just once. The chain combines TRBV9 with TRBJ2-3; either TRBD1 or TRBD2 may fit D (6 bases each). The TCR sequence derives from a human donor who was either an allogeneic HSCT recipient or a stem cell or donor lymphocyte infusion donor (not recorded which). It is not recorded whose cells these are; they may come from a transplant donor. Sample: blood, either unsorted or a sorted T cell fraction (not recorded which). The DNA of the CDR3 is TGTGCCAGCAGCCGTAGGGGGGCCAGCACAGATACGCAGTATTTT. Residues: CASSRRGASTDTQYF.